This T cell receptor (beta chain) derives from a study of beta chain features in type 1 diabetes. Study findings and constraints: Within each of all four CD4+ subsets, Type 1 diabetes patients had TCRB CDR3s that were moderately but significantly shorter. VDJ junctions from type 1 diabetes patients carried fewer insertions and larger deletions.

About this clone: Its cognate antigen is unknown.

Germline V CDR1 and CDR2: LNHDA, SQIVND (reference sequence). The CDR3 consists of 16 residues. The J segment lost 1 base and the V segment lost 5 bases, leaving 8 bases of the junction unmatched. Reverse transcription of all isolated RNA meant that expressed TCRB transcripts were sequenced. Profiled with immunoSEQ multiplex PCR; TCRdb holds only in-frame clones, not every one. Of 300,000 to 350,000 clones in the sample, approximately 9.7% were seen once. The sequencing input was central memory CD4+ T cells from blood. The receptor was isolated from a man aged 30 to 39 with type 1 diabetes. V gene TRBV19 combines with J gene TRBJ1-2, with 9 bases aligning to TRBD1. The CDR3 coding sequence is TGTGCCAGTAGTGGCCGGGACAGGGACTTTAACTATGGCTACACCTTC. Encoded protein: CASSGRDRDFNYGYTF.